Listed below are T cell receptor beta chains from one sample, sequenced in a study of blood T cell repertoires in COVID-19. TCRdb keeps only in-frame clones here, not all; method: immunoSEQ multiplex PCR. The sample consists of a few hundred thousand clones, 88% of them appearing once. Sequencing used peripheral blood. The receptors shown here come from a woman between 25 and 40 years old with COVID-19, enrolled during active disease. Both conserved end residues are part of each CDR3. The D gene is left open where the match is weak. Not every row has a clone size; where given, it reads once, few, many or a size class.

j_gene | abundance | len | v_gene | d_gene | CDR3nt | CDR3aa
TRBJ1-5 | - | 15 | TRBV4-1 | - | TGCGCCAGCAGCCAGGGAACGCAGGGAACTCAGCCCCAGCATTTT | CASSQGTQGTQPQHF
TRBJ2-5 | - | 16 | TRBV2 | - | TGTGCCAGCAGTGAAGCAGTAGGAGGGGTCCAAGAGACCCAGTACTTC | CASSEAVGGVQETQYF
TRBJ1-4 | - | 15 | TRBV6-6 | TRBD1 | TGTGCCAGCAGTCAGCCGACAGGGGGTAATGAAAAACTGTTTTTT | CASSQPTGGNEKLFF
TRBJ2-4 | once | 13 | TRBV9 | - | TGTGCCAGCAGCGCGGGGGACCTAAACATTCAGTACTTC | CASSAGDLNIQYF
TRBJ2-3 | few | 12 | TRBV19 | - | TGTGCCACTCGGGGTAGCACAGATACGCAGTATTTT | CATRGSTDTQYF
TRBJ2-3 | - | 16 | TRBV14 | - | TGTGCCAGCAGCCAAGGGTGGGCTTTACGCACAGATACGCAGTATTTT | CASSQGWALRTDTQYF
TRBJ1-4 | few | 14 | TRBV14 | - | TGTGCCAGCAGCCAAGATTCAGATGTTGAAGAACTGTTTTTT | CASSQDSDVEELFF
TRBJ1-3 | - | 15 | TRBV6-6 | - | TGTGCCAGCAGTCCGAGCCGGGGCTCTGGAAACACCATATATTTT | CASSPSRGSGNTIYF
TRBJ1-1 | - | 14 | TRBV7-9 | - | TGTGCCAGCAGCTACGTCGGGGGTAGCACTGAAGCTTTCTTT | CASSYVGGSTEAFF
TRBJ1-1 | - | 18 | TRBV10-1 | - | TGCGCCAGCAGTGATTCCCCACAGTATCTCGAGGGGGACACTGAAGCTTTCTTT | CASSDSPQYLEGDTEAFF
TRBJ1-5 | - | 21 | TRBV2 | TRBD1 | TGTGCCAGCAGTAGTGGGACAGGGGGCAGATTTGGGACGCGGAGCAATCAGCCCCAGCATTTT | CASSSGTGGRFGTRSNQPQHF
TRBJ2-1 | few | 15 | TRBV9 | - | TGTGCCAGCAGCGCGGGGGATAACTCCTACAATGAGCAGTTCTTC | CASSAGDNSYNEQFF
TRBJ1-1 | once | 14 | TRBV6-1 | - | TGTGCCAGCAGTGATCTAGGAAGGAACACTGAAGCTTTCTTT | CASSDLGRNTEAFF
TRBJ2-6 | - | 15 | TRBV27 | - | TGTGCCAGCAGGTCCCTGGGAGCTGGGGCCAACGTCCTGACTTTC | CASRSLGAGANVLTF
TRBJ1-2 | - | 16 | TRBV11-2 | TRBD1 | TGTGCCAGCAGCTTAGACGAGGGGGCGCTCGGCTATGGCTACACCTTC | CASSLDEGALGYGYTF
TRBJ1-1 | - | 14 | TRBV5-6 | - | TGTGCCAGCAGCTTGTACTATGGAGCCTTTGAAGCTTTCTTT | CASSLYYGAFEAFF
TRBJ2-3 | - | 15 | TRBV7-9 | TRBD1 | TGTGCCAGCAGCTACCGGGACAGCTTCACAGATACGCAGTATTTT | CASSYRDSFTDTQYF
TRBJ2-2 | - | 13 | TRBV2 | TRBD2 | TGTGCCAGCAGGAGAACTAGCGCCGGGGAGCTGTTTTTT | CASRRTSAGELFF
TRBJ1-4 | - | 16 | TRBV2 | TRBD1 | TGTGCCAGCAGTGAGGGGTGGACAGGGGATAATGAAAAACTGTTTTTT | CASSEGWTGDNEKLFF
TRBJ2-4 | - | 17 | TRBV7-8 | TRBD2 | TGTGCCAGCAGCCCGCTGAGCGGGGGGGCGGGCTTGAACATTCAGTACTTC | CASSPLSGGAGLNIQYF
TRBJ1-2 | - | 13 | TRBV27 | TRBD1 | TGTGCCAGCAGTTTAGGACAGGCCTATGGCTACACCTTC | CASSLGQAYGYTF
TRBJ1-2 | - | 13 | TRBV15 | - | TGTGCCACCAGCAGAGACAGTAACTATGGCTACACCTTC | CATSRDSNYGYTF
TRBJ1-6 | - | 12 | TRBV5-4 | - | TGTGCCAGCAGCTTCCCAGAGGAGCCCCTCCACTTT | CASSFPEEPLHF